One and the same sample provided the 9 T cell receptor beta chains below, sequenced in a study of OX40 agonist ivuxolimab in advanced cancers. The method was immunoSEQ multiplex PCR; TCRdb's version includes in-frame clones alone and lacks a portion of them. The repertoire has about 71,000 clones, roughly 94% of them found once; the top ten carry 15% to 18%. This specimen was CD4+ or CD8+ T cells sorted from blood, taken in a trial of the OX40 agonist ivuxolimab. These receptors originate from an adult with an advanced solid tumor such as melanoma, head and neck, liver or kidney cancer.

The chain combines TRBV7-3 with TRBJ2-1; TRBD1 matches 8 bases. Germline loops: CDR1 SGHTA, CDR2 FQGTGA. The CDR3 runs to 18 residues. The trim removed 0 bases at V and 4 bases at J, leaving 11 bases unmatched. This CDR3 reads CASSLTFPRDRLYNEQFF. The DNA for the CDR3 is TGTGCCAGCAGCTTAACGTTTCCCCGGGACAGGCTGTACAATGAGCAGTTCTTC.

J is TRBJ2-6 and V is TRBV7-8, with unresolved D. Germline-derived CDR1 and CDR2 are SGHVS and FQNEAQ. Trimming stripped 5 bases from V and 4 bases from J, with 6 bases between. CDR3 length equals 13 residues. The CDR3 nucleotides read TGTGCCAGCAGCCCCGGGGGGGCCAACGTCCTGACTTTC. It yields the protein CASSPGGANVLTF.

The chain carries TRBV27 and TRBJ2-2; 8 bases are a match to TRBD1. The V gene's germline CDR1 is MNHEY and CDR2 SMNVEV (reference sequence). This CDR3 contains 17 residues. The V segment lost 3 bases and the J segment 6 bases; nucleotides outside the gene matches: 12. The CDR3 DNA reads as TGTGCCAGCAGTTTGATTGGGACAGGACTATTCGCCGGGGAGCTGTTTTTT. It encodes CASSLIGTGLFAGELFF.

This rearrangement joins TRBV19 to TRBJ2-2, with D unclear. CDR3 length: 15 amino acids. Germline-derived CDR1 and CDR2 are LNHDA and SQIVND (reference sequence). V shed 3 bases and J shed 3 bases, with 11 bases lying between them. CDR3 DNA: TGTGCCAGTAGTATGCAGGACGGATACACCGGGGAGCTGTTTTTT. Translating it yields CASSMQDGYTGELFF.

The genes are TRBV11-2 and TRBJ2-7; 11 bases line up with TRBD2. This CDR3 spans 15 amino acids. Germline CDR1 and CDR2: SGHAT and FQNNGV. J lost 6 bases, V lost 4 bases, and 8 bases had no gene match. This CDR3 is CASSSPTSGSGEQYF. The CDR3 bases are TGTGCCAGCAGCTCCCCCACTAGCGGGAGCGGCGAGCAGTACTTC.

This chain joins TRBV6-5 and TRBJ1-1, with D tentatively TRBD1 (5 bases). The ends were cut back, 2 bases at V and 1 base at J, with 14 bases in the middle. The CDR3 has 16 amino acids. The germline gives CDR1 MNHEY, CDR2 SVGAGI. This CDR3 reads CASSYRPPGRNTEAFF. CDR3 bases: TGTGCCAGCAGTTACCGGCCGCCAGGGAGGAACACTGAAGCTTTCTTT.

V gene TRBV7-2 combines with J gene TRBJ2-3; the D gene is possibly TRBD2 (5 bases). CDR3 size: 15 residues. The ends were cut back, 1 base at V and 4 bases at J, with 12 bases in the middle. Germline V gene data show CDR1 as SGHTA and CDR2 as FQGNSA. DNA for the CDR3: TGTGCCAGCAGCTTAGAATCTAAAGCGGCAGATACGCAGTATTTT. This gives the protein CASSLESKAADTQYF.

The chain is built from TRBV4-1 and TRBJ2-7; maybe TRBD1 (5 bases). V lost 5 bases and J 0 bases, leaving 11 bases between the germline ends. Per germline, CDR1 MGHRA and CDR2 YSYEKL. CDR3 length: 14 residues. This chain's CDR3 is CASSAHDSSYEQYF. The CDR3 nucleotides read TGCGCCAGCAGCGCTCACGACAGCTCCTACGAGCAGTACTTC.

The V call is TRBV6-5, the J call TRBJ1-5, with TRBD1 identical over 7 bases. This CDR3 has 15 amino acids. The germline V gene has CDR1 MNHEY and CDR2 SVGAGI. V was pared by 2 bases and J by 6 bases, with 7 bases of the junction left unmatched. CDR3 protein: CASSYGQGVGQPQHF. As DNA, the CDR3 is TGTGCCAGCAGTTACGGGCAGGGGGTAGGTCAGCCCCAGCATTTT.